Reported below is one T cell receptor (beta chain). This sample stems from a study of blood T cell repertoires in COVID-19. Study background: Samples came from the United States, Italy and Spain, spanning acute and convalescent COVID-19. Nucleic acid was either cDNA or gDNA, and it came from T cells, B-cell-depleted T cells, or PBMCs.

V gave up 0 bases and J gave up 4 bases, with 13 bases separating them. The V gene's germline CDR1 is WNHNN and CDR2 SYGVQD (reference sequence). The CDR3 length is 16 residues. Methods used by the authors: Reference gene primer amplification in the assay estimated nucleated cell counts. Clones were sequenced by immunoSEQ multiplex PCR, and TCRdb holds only the in-frame ones, with some missing. The DNA gave D and trimming, while V, J and clone size come from that table. The sample yields 95,000 to 150,000 clones, roughly four fifths seen once. This TCR came from a human donor in a cohort sampled during active COVID-19. J is TRBJ2-1 and V is TRBV10-1; the D gene is possibly TRBD2 (5 bases). The sample taken for sequencing was peripheral blood. The CDR3 reads CASSESVGATYNEQFF. The CDR3 DNA reads TGCGCCAGCAGTGAGTCCGTGGGAGCGACTTACAATGAGCAGTTCTTC.